This T cell receptor beta chain was profiled in a study of blood T cell repertoires in COVID-19. At the level of the study: Nucleic acid was either cDNA or gDNA, and it came from T cells, B-cell-depleted T cells, or PBMCs.

The method was immunoSEQ multiplex PCR; TCRdb's version includes in-frame clones alone and lacks a portion of them. This sample has approximately 450,000 clones, with about 89% found just once. Trimming at V came to 5 bases and at J to 4 bases, leaving 9 bases not matched to a gene. There are 16 residues in the CDR3. The germline V gene encodes CDR1 SGHNT and CDR2 YYREEE (reference sequence). This clonotype was sampled from a woman aged 25 to 39 with acute or convalescent COVID-19. What was sequenced was peripheral blood. The genes are TRBV5-4 and TRBJ1-6; TRBD1 matches at 7 bases. The CDR3 sequence: CASSFGGTAYNSPLHF. The DNA of the CDR3 is TGTGCCAGCAGTTTCGGCGGGACAGCTTATAATTCACCCCTCCACTTT. Full variable domain (remainder filled in from reference TRBV5-4 and TRBJ1-6): ETGVTQSPTHLIKTRGQQVTLRCSSQSGHNTVSWYQQALGQGPQFIFQYYREEENGRGNFPPRFSGLQFPNYSSELNVNALELDDSALYLCASSFGGTAYNSPLHFGNGTRLTVT.